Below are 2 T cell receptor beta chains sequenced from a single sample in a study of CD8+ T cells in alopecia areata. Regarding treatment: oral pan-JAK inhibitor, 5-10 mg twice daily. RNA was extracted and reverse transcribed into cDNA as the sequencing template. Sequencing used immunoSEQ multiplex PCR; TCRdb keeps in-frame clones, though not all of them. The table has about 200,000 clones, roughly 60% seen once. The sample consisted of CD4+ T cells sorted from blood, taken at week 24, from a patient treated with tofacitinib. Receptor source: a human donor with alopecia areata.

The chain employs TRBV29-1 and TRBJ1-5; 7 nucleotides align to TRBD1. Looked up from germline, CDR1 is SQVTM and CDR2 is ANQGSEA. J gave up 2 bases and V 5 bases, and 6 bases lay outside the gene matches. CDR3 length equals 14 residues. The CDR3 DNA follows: TGCAGCGTTCGCGAGGGGGCACGCAATCAGCCCCAGCATTTT. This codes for CSVREGARNQPQHF.

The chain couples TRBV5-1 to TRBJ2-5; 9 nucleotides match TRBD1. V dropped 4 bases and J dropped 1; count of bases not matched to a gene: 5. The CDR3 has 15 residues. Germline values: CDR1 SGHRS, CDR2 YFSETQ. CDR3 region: CASSAHRGLQETQYF. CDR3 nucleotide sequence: TGCGCCAGCAGCGCACACAGGGGGCTCCAAGAGACCCAGTACTTC.